This T cell receptor beta chain was documented in a study of blood T cell repertoires in COVID-19. Assay used: immunoSEQ multiplex PCR; TCRdb lists only in-frame clones, some missing. Here the sample spans around 29,000 clones, more than 80% being singletons. With V trimmed by 5 bases and J by 2 bases, 9 bases remained unmatched. The germline V gene encodes CDR1 SQVTM and CDR2 ANQGSEA. The CDR3 is 15 amino acids. V usage is TRBV29-1 and J usage is TRBJ1-3, with 7 bases lining up with TRBD1. Sequences were obtained from peripheral blood. The TCR comes from a man in his sixties with acute or convalescent COVID-19. CDR3 region: CSVRTGASTGNTIYF. The CDR3 DNA reads as TGCAGCGTTCGGACAGGAGCCTCGACTGGAAACACCATATATTTT.